The source of this T cell receptor (beta chain) is a study of blood T cell repertoires in COVID-19. Using immunoSEQ multiplex PCR, the repertoire was profiled, and TCRdb retains in-frame clones only, with some absent. The sample consists of approximately 110,000 clones, 80% to 90% of them appearing once. The CDR3 length is 13 residues. Trimming took off 3 bases at V and 15 bases at J, with 15 bases between the two ends. Germline V gene sequence: CDR1 MGHRA, CDR2 YSYEKL. The chain uses TRBV4-1 and TRBJ1-6; D possibly corresponds to TRBD1 (6 bases). The origin of this receptor is a man aged 35-49 years with acute or convalescent COVID-19. Sequenced sample: peripheral blood. The CDR3 sequence is CASSQDRSSLLHF. CDR3 DNA: TGCGCCAGCAGCCAGGACAGAAGTTCCCTCCTCCACTTT.